Following are 3 T cell receptor beta chains from one sample sequenced in a study of blood T cell repertoires in COVID-19. Data came from immunoSEQ multiplex PCR; TCRdb stores just in-frame clones and leaves some out. The table records 35,000 to 50,000 clones, 87% of them present only once. The sample taken for sequencing was peripheral blood. These receptors came from a man in his 60s with active COVID-19.

This chain links TRBV19 with TRBJ1-2; 8 nucleotides match TRBD1. The CDR3 has 13 amino acids. In germline, CDR1 is LNHDA, CDR2 SQIVND (reference sequence). The V segment lost 7 bases and the J segment 5 bases; nucleotides outside the gene matches: 6. The CDR3 reads CASTPRTGYGYTF. The DNA of the CDR3 is TGTGCCAGTACTCCTAGGACAGGGTATGGCTACACCTTC.

The genes are TRBV2 and TRBJ2-7; D unclear. Germline lookup yields CDR1 SNHLY and CDR2 FYNNEI. The CDR3 contains 14 residues. Trimming stripped 1 base from V and 2 bases from J, with 9 bases between. As DNA, the CDR3 is TGTGCCAGCAGTGAAGTTGAGAAAACCTACGAGCAGTACTTC. Encoded protein: CASSEVEKTYEQYF.

The chain combines TRBV3-1 (or the pseudogene TRBV3-2) with TRBJ2-1, with TRBD2 matching 8 bases. The V gene end was trimmed by 4 bases and the J gene end by 8 bases; junction bases not matched to a gene: 10. CDR1 is LGHDT, CDR2 YNNKEL, per germline (reference sequence). This CDR3 has 15 amino acids. CDR3 loop: CASSPTGTREYEQFF. As DNA, the CDR3 is TGTGCCAGCAGCCCCACCGGGACTAGAGAATATGAGCAGTTCTTC.